This record looks at one T cell receptor (beta chain) sequence and its context. Its antigen is currently not known. Base quality data are lacking; no much larger clone is found one base away. Measured from the cysteine to the phenylalanine, the CDR3 is 14 residues long. Here the CDR3 DNA is all that survives: 42 bases in frame from base 1. Between the V and J ends, shortened by 2 bases and 4 bases respectively, the junction contains 12 bases. CDR1 and CDR2 were assigned from the germline V gene (reference sequence) as SGHNT and YYREEE. At one collaborating source in Seattle, patients were enrolled during active infection and were followed longitudinally through the course of disease. Collaborating institutions collected whole blood in K2EDTA tubes following their own protocols. Collaborator samples were shipped for TCRbeta analysis as frozen whole blood, isolated PBMCs, or DNA extracted from either sample type.

This sample was included in a study of blood T cell repertoires in COVID-19 (TCRdb year 2020). Regarding the complete study: Samples covering the acute and convalescent phases of COVID-19 were provided by collaborators in the United States, Italy and Spain. Sample metadata almost always included a de-identified subject ID, COVID-19 status, age in years and sex. The prospective study material was composed of cDNA or gDNA derived from T cells, B-cell-depleted T cells, or PBMCs. The repertoires were released in a freely available public database intended as a resource for research on the immune response to SARS-CoV-2. Subjects who had been exposed to COVID-19, were actively infected with it, or had recovered from it provided the deeply sampled blood TCRbeta repertoires that made up the dataset. Where available, HLA class I and class II types were obtained from metadata supplied by the sample provider rather than from assay-based typing. The samples were drawn from the first 160 participants of the ongoing ImmuneRACE study and from 1,254 subjects provided by 6 global collaborators. General findings and caveats noted by the study authors: The quantity of clinical and demographic metadata differed by source and by participant and was supplied without curation.

TCRbeta CDR3 regions were amplified from genomic DNA by means of the immunoSEQ Assay, a bias-controlled multiplex PCR. As for how the authors treated the data: Within the assay, amplification of reference gene primers was used to estimate how many nucleated cells each sample contained. To quantify the absolute abundance of each unique TCRbeta CDR3 rearrangement, sequence reads were collapsed and filtered. For each sample, productive Simpson clonality was calculated by taking the square root of Simpson's diversity index across productive rearrangements. TCRdb's version of the immuneACCESS table is confined to in-frame rearrangements and falls short of the full clone set. An unresolved V gene accounts for under half of the shortfall where checked; the remainder is of unknown origin. Clone size and the V and J calls come from that table; the DNA yielded D and trimming. This sample holds 150,000 or so clones; roughly four fifths were observed only once. Roughly 12% of the sample is in the top ten clones.

This clonotype was sampled from a woman aged 55-69 years with COVID-19, enrolled during active disease. The chain employs TRBV5-4 and TRBJ1-2; tentative D gene TRBD1, with 6 bases matching. The specimen sequenced was peripheral blood. The CDR3 in this case is CASSLQGKSYGYTF. The DNA sequence is TGTGCCAGCAGCTTACAGGGTAAAAGCTATGGCTACACCTTC.